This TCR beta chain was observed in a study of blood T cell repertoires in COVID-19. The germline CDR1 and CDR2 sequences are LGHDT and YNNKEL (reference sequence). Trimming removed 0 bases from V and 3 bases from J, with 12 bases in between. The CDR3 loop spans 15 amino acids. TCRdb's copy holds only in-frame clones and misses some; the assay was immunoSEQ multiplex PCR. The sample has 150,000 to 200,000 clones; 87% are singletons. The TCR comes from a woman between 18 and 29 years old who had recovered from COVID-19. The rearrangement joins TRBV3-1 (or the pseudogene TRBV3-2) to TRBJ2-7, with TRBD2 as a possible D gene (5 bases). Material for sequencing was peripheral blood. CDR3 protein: CASSQERDYFYEQYF. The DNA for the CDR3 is TGTGCCAGCAGCCAAGAGCGAGACTACTTCTACGAGCAGTACTTC.